This T cell receptor (beta chain) was retrieved from a study of T cell responses to AZD1222 COVID-19 vaccine. General study findings and limits: Donors in the cohort were predominantly white British and more often female, and clonal diversity was possibly underestimated. Spike was spanned by vaccine-associated CD4 TCRs, with dominance at 160-218 and 743-854.

The CDR3 is 18 residues long. Trimming cost V 4 bases and J 0 bases; bases outside gene matches: 10. CDR1 and CDR2 from the germline V gene are SGHTA and FQGNSA. Worth noting for this clone: Its antigen remains unknown.

Sequenced by immunoSEQ multiplex PCR; TCRdb stores in-frame clones only, minus some. The profile shows around 180,000 clones, approximately 90% of them singletons. The rearrangement joins TRBV7-2 to TRBJ2-7, with 12 nucleotides matching TRBD2. The sequences come from peripheral blood, collected on day 0 of AZD1222 vaccination. The receptor was isolated from an adult in good health. In nucleotides, the CDR3 is TGTGCCAGCAGCTGGGGGACTAGCGGGTTTCTAAGCTCCTACGAGCAGTACTTC. Translated: CASSWGTSGFLSSYEQYF.